This T cell receptor (beta chain) was documented in a study of blood T cell repertoires in COVID-19. Produced via immunoSEQ multiplex PCR; TCRdb's table is partial and in-frame only. In the table there are some 270,000 clones, approximately 88% of which are singletons. The germline gives CDR1 LGHNT, CDR2 FRNRAP. Trimming stripped 2 bases from V and 4 bases from J, with 14 bases between. CDR3 length equals 15 residues. Those who participated ranged in age from 18 to 89 years and resided in about two dozen US areas. Sequenced sample: PBMCs or T cells enriched from blood (not recorded which). This receptor was obtained from a woman aged 40 to 50 who had been exposed to COVID-19. The chain is built from TRBV12-5 and TRBJ1-1; a weak D match, TRBD1 (5 bases). DNA of the CDR3: TGTGCTAGTGGTTTGTTTTCCGGGGGGATCACTGAAGCTTTCTTT. Its protein product is CASGLFSGGITEAFF.